Many counts were recorded for the clone carrying this T cell receptor (beta chain). Methods described previously were used for bulk TCR libraries, and listed TCR primers were applied. TCRdb re-analysed the PCR reads in MiXCR, keeping a single row per CDR3 protein. The sample contains about 640,000 distinct CDR3 sequences, just under 20% of which appear only once. This entry is derived from a study of molecular identifiers for immune sequencing clone quantification. Each library that profiled naive CD8 cells came from approximately 20,000 to 1,000,000 sorted cells with 10%, 30% or 50% RNA. Germline assignment: CDR1 GTSNPN and CDR2 SVGIG (reference sequence). V lost 4 bases and J lost 5; bases outside the gene matches: 9. The CDR3 consists of 14 residues.

The sequencing sample was made of naive CD8+ T cells from blood, with Jurkat cell RNA spiked in. Noted subset: FACS-sorted CD8+CD4-CCR7+CD45RA+ naive T cells. This chain uses TRBV30 with TRBJ2-7; 9 bases align to TRBD2. This TCR derives from a human donor in good health. Some libraries in this study had Jurkat cell RNA spiked in. This CDR3 is CAWTPAGGPNEQYF. The CDR3, as DNA: TGTGCCTGGACCCCCGCGGGAGGGCCGAACGAGCAGTACTTC.